The 23 T cell receptor beta chains reported below all come from one sample, sequenced in a study of control samples from healthy donors and cancer patients. Produced via immunoSEQ multiplex PCR; TCRdb's table is partial and in-frame only. The sample has tens of thousands of clones; around 83% are singletons. Sequencing was done on a sample of blood. The source of these receptors is a woman aged 45-60 years in good health.

The chain uses TRBV2 and TRBJ1-4, with D possibly TRBD1 on 6 matching bases. Trimming removed 6 bases from V and 4 bases from J, with 12 bases in between. The CDR3 is made up of 14 amino acids. Germline assignment: CDR1 SNHLY and CDR2 FYNNEI. This CDR3 reads CASRGRQVNEKLFF. CDR3 nucleotides: TGTGCCAGCAGGGGACGACAGGTTAATGAAAAACTGTTTTTT.

The rearrangement joins TRBV6-6 to TRBJ2-5, with 11 bases matching TRBD2. V lost 6 bases and J lost 7; bases outside the gene matches: 10. The CDR3 is made up of 15 amino acids. The V gene's germline CDR1 is MNHNY and CDR2 SVGAGI (reference sequence). The CDR3 spells CASSKTSGDWGTQYF. The CDR3 DNA follows: TGTGCCAGCAGCAAGACTAGCGGGGATTGGGGGACCCAGTACTTC.

This chain joins TRBV2 and TRBJ1-2, with 7 bases fitting TRBD1. V lost 7 bases to trimming and J lost 5 bases; unmatched junction nucleotides: 13. Germline-derived CDR1 and CDR2 are SNHLY and FYNNEI. The CDR3 sequence is 15 residues long. The DNA for the CDR3 is TGTGCCAGCACCCAAGGGGGGACAGCCTCTTATGGCTACACCTTC. It yields the protein CASTQGGTASYGYTF.

V gene TRBV20-1 combines with J gene TRBJ2-2, with 7 bases lining up with TRBD1. From germline, CDR1 is DFQATT and CDR2 SNEGSKA (reference sequence). The V segment lost 3 bases and the J segment 6 bases; nucleotides outside the gene matches: 7. CDR3 length: 14 residues. The CDR3 reads CSASDRVLPGELFF. As DNA, the CDR3 is TGCAGTGCTAGTGACAGGGTTTTGCCCGGGGAGCTGTTTTTT.

The chain couples TRBV27 to TRBJ2-7, with D hard to call. Trimming left V 8 bases short and J 6 bases short, with 11 bases between. Germline-derived CDR1 and CDR2 are MNHEY and SMNVEV (reference sequence). This CDR3 is 11 amino acids long. The CDR3 reads CASGPQSEQYF. The CDR3 DNA reads as TGTGCCAGCGGGCCCCAGAGCGAGCAGTACTTC.

CDR3 sequence reads: CASSYSTQGGYNEQFF. CDR3 DNA: TGTGCCAGCAGTTACTCGACGCAGGGGGGGTACAATGAGCAGTTCTTC. The J gene is TRBJ2-1, the V gene TRBV6-2 or TRBV6-3; D may match TRBD1 or TRBD2 (7 bases each). In germline, CDR1 is MNHEY, CDR2 SVGEGT. Trimming removed 0 bases at V and 4 bases at J, with 13 bases between. The CDR3 is made up of 16 amino acids.

The genes are TRBV18 and TRBJ2-5; tentatively, D is TRBD2 (6 bases). CDR3 length equals 14 residues. Trimming removed 5 bases from V and 1 base from J, with 11 bases in between. The germline CDR1 and CDR2 sequences are KGHSH and LQKENI. CDR3 in DNA: TGTGCCAGCTCAAGGAGGGAGACCCAAGAGACCCAGTACTTC. This sequence encodes CASSRRETQETQYF.

This chain connects TRBV6-2 or TRBV6-3 to TRBJ2-1; unclear D gene. Germline loops: CDR1 MNHEY, CDR2 SVGEGT. This CDR3 is built from 15 residues. Trimming cost V 0 bases and J 0 bases, with 6 bases left between them. CDR3 residues: CASSYSGFSYNEQFF. The CDR3 nucleotides are TGTGCCAGCAGTTACTCGGGGTTCTCCTACAATGAGCAGTTCTTC.

The chain carries TRBV5-1 and TRBJ1-6; 7 bases match TRBD1. V dropped 4 bases and J dropped 7; count of bases not matched to a gene: 11. This CDR3 is 16 amino acids long. Germline V gene sequence: CDR1 SGHRS, CDR2 YFSETQ. The CDR3 DNA is TGCGCCAGCAGCGGGGGTTCCGGGACAGAGAATTCACCCCTCCACTTT. Translation: CASSGGSGTENSPLHF.

The V gene is TRBV7-9, the J gene TRBJ2-1; 16 positions match TRBD2. Germline CDR1 and CDR2: SEHNR and FQNEAQ (reference sequence). CDR3 size: 14 residues. Trimming at V came to 5 bases and at J to 8 bases, leaving 0 bases not matched to a gene. The CDR3 nucleotides are TGTGCCAGCAGCGGGACTAGCGGGGGGGATGAGCAGTTCTTC. Protein: CASSGTSGGDEQFF.

This chain connects TRBV15 to TRBJ2-1, with a weak D call TRBD2 (5 bases). Trimming cost V 3 bases and J 6 bases, with 21 bases left between them. CDR1 is LNHNV, CDR2 YYDKDF, per germline (reference sequence). The CDR3 extends over 17 amino acids. CDR3 sequence: CATSRNRRTTEGNEQFF. In DNA form, the CDR3 reads TGTGCCACCAGCAGGAACCGAAGGACCACTGAGGGCAATGAGCAGTTCTTC. Full variable domain (outside the CDR3, taken from reference TRBV15 and TRBJ2-1): DAMVIQNPRYQVTQFGKPVTLSCSQTLNHNVMYWYQQKSSQAPKLLFHYYDKDFNNEADTPDNFQSRRPNTSFCFLDIRSPGLGDTAMYLCATSRNRRTTEGNEQFFGPGTRLTVL.

V is TRBV7-9 and J is TRBJ1-1; D uncertain. The V gene lost 5 bases and the J gene lost 0 bases, with 7 bases spanning the gap. From germline, CDR1 is SEHNR and CDR2 FQNEAQ (reference sequence). CDR3 length: 13 amino acids. The CDR3, as DNA: TGTGCCAGCAGCCTAACAGTGAACACTGAAGCTTTCTTT. Translated, it gives CASSLTVNTEAFF.

CDR3 amino acids: CASSPQQGNSNQPQHF. CDR3 DNA: TGTGCCAGCAGTCCTCAACAGGGGAATAGCAATCAGCCCCAGCATTTT. The chain carries TRBV27 and TRBJ1-5; 7 bases align to TRBD1. V shed 5 bases and J 0 bases; nucleotides not matched to a gene: 7. The CDR3 is made up of 16 amino acids. The V gene's germline CDR1 is MNHEY and CDR2 SMNVEV (reference sequence).

J is TRBJ2-5 and V is TRBV9; possible D gene TRBD2, 7 bases. The CDR3 has 13 residues. From germline, CDR1 is SGDLS and CDR2 YYNGEE. Deletions cut 4 bases from V and 3 bases from J, with 10 bases between. This chain's CDR3 is CASSLGGEETQYF. The CDR3 DNA is TGTGCCAGCAGCCTAGGGGGGGAAGAGACCCAGTACTTC. Using reference TRBV9 and TRBJ2-5 for the parts outside the CDR3, the full variable domain is DSGVTQTPKHLITATGQRVTLRCSPRSGDLSVYWYQQSLDQGLQFLIQYYNGEERAKGNILERFSAQQFPDLHSELNLSSLELGDSALYFCASSLGGEETQYFGPGTRLLVL.

About this clone itself: The same CDR3 can be traced to other DNA sequences in this sample. This chain links TRBV7-3 with TRBJ2-5; D possibly matches TRBD1 or TRBD2 (6 bases each). The length of the CDR3 is 15 residues. Trimming shortened V by 5 bases and J by 2 bases, and 15 bases separated the two germline ends. Germline V gene lookup returns CDR1 SGHTA and CDR2 FQGTGA. This CDR3 reads CASSLQGGGQETQYF. The CDR3 DNA reads TGTGCCAGCAGCCTCCAAGGGGGAGGTCAAGAGACCCAGTACTTC.

The chain's CDR3 is CASSPYQTGDYGYTF. The CDR3 DNA reads as TGTGCCAGCAGCCCTTATCAGACAGGGGACTATGGCTACACCTTC. This chain connects TRBV5-5 to TRBJ1-2, with 8 positions matching TRBD1. The CDR3 has 15 amino acids. Trimming removed 4 bases from V and 3 bases from J; junction bases left unmatched: 8. Germline V lookup: CDR1 SGHKS, CDR2 YYEKEE (reference sequence).

The V gene is TRBV27, the J gene TRBJ2-1; possible D gene TRBD2, 5 bases. V gave up 2 bases and J gave up 0 bases, with 17 bases separating them. Germline lookup yields CDR1 MNHEY and CDR2 SMNVEV (reference sequence). The CDR3 has 18 residues. This CDR3 is CASSLRGLVANSYNEQFF. In DNA, the CDR3 is TGTGCCAGCAGTTTACGTGGACTGGTAGCGAACTCCTACAATGAGCAGTTCTTC.

This clone was seen only once. The CDR3 DNA is TGTGCCAGCACGCCGGGGGGCTTTGGAAACACCATATATTTT. Protein product: CASTPGGFGNTIYF. J is TRBJ1-3 and V is TRBV19, with D possibly TRBD1 on 6 matching bases. CDR3 size: 14 residues. V was cut by 9 bases and J by 3 bases, with 15 bases left in between. Germline assignment: CDR1 LNHDA and CDR2 SQIVND (reference sequence).

This chain connects TRBV6-4 to TRBJ1-1, with unresolved D. The germline V gene encodes CDR1 MRHNA and CDR2 SNTAGT. CDR3 length: 16 amino acids. V was pared by 6 bases and J by 4 bases, with 21 bases between. The CDR3, as DNA: TGTGCCAGCAGCCCTTCTCACGGACGGCCGGGCACTGAAGCTTTCTTT. Translated, it gives CASSPSHGRPGTEAFF.

This clone was seen more than once but under ten times. The chain combines TRBV9 with TRBJ2-5, with 8 bases lining up with TRBD1. Germline CDR1 SGDLS, CDR2 YYNGEE. This CDR3 contains 16 residues. V shed 4 bases and J 2 bases; nucleotides not matched to a gene: 10. CDR3 sequence: CASSTGGWGPQETQYF. In DNA form, the CDR3 reads TGTGCCAGCAGCACAGGGGGATGGGGGCCACAAGAGACCCAGTACTTC.

The V and J genes are TRBV4-2 and TRBJ1-6; TRBD1 agrees at 9 bases. Germline V gene data show CDR1 as LGHNA and CDR2 as YNFKEQ. After removal of 0 bases from V and 7 bases from J, the junction contained 4 bases not matched to a gene. This CDR3 has 16 residues. CDR3: CASSQEGTGRNSPLHF. DNA of the CDR3: TGTGCCAGCAGCCAAGAGGGGACAGGGAGGAATTCACCCCTCCACTTT.

This clone was found a few times. Here the CDR3 reads CASSVSGGSTDTQYF. In DNA, the CDR3 is TGTGCCAGCAGCGTTTCGGGGGGGAGCACAGATACGCAGTATTTT. The V gene is TRBV7-2, the J gene TRBJ2-3; 8 nucleotides align to TRBD2. The germline CDR1 and CDR2 sequences are SGHTA and FQGNSA. V lost 5 bases, J lost 0 bases, and 4 bases stayed unmatched. The CDR3 extends over 15 amino acids.

This clone was seen once. The chain couples TRBV19 to TRBJ1-2, with TRBD1 identical over 10 bases. The CDR3 has 13 amino acids. The trim removed 5 bases at V and 12 bases at J, leaving 9 bases unmatched. Per the germline V gene, CDR1 is LNHDA and CDR2 is SQIVND (reference sequence). CDR3 sequence (DNA): TGTGCCAGTAGTGACCGGGACAGGGGTCCCCACACCTTC. Residues: CASSDRDRGPHTF. Based on the CDR3 plus reference TRBV19 and TRBJ1-2, the full variable domain is DGGITQSPKYLFRKEGQNVTLSCEQNLNHDAMYWYRQDPGQGLRLIYYSQIVNDFQKGDIAEGYSVSREKKESFPLTVTSAQKNPTAFYLCASSDRDRGPHTFGSGTRLTVV.